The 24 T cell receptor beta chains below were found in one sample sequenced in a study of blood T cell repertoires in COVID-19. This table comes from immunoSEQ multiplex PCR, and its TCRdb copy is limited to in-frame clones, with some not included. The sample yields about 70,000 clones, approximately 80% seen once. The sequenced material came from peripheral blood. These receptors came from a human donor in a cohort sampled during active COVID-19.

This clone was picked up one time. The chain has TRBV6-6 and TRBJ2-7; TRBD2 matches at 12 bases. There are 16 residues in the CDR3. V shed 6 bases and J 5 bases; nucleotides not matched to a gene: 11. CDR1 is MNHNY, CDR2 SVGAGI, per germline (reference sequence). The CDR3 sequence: CASSFGTSGRIDEQYF. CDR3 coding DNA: TGTGCCAGCAGCTTCGGTACTAGCGGGAGGATCGACGAGCAGTACTTC.

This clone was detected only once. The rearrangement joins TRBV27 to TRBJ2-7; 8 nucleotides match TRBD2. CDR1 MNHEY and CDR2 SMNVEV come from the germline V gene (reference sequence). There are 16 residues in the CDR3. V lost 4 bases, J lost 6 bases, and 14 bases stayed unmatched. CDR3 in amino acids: CASSSMPGLGVFEQYF. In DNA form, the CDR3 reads TGTGCCAGCAGTTCAATGCCGGGACTAGGAGTCTTCGAGCAGTACTTC.

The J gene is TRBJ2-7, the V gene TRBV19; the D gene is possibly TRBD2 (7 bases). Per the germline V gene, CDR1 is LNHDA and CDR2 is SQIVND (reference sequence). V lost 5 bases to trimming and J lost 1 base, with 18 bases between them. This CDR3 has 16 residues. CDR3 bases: TGTGCCAGTAGTGTTACAGGGACCGGGAGGTCCTACGAGCAGTACTTC. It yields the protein CASSVTGTGRSYEQYF. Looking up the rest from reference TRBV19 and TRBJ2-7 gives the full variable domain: DGGITQSPKYLFRKEGQNVTLSCEQNLNHDAMYWYRQDPGQGLRLIYYSQIVNDFQKGDIAEGYSVSREKKESFPLTVTSAQKNPTAFYLCASSVTGTGRSYEQYFGPGTRLTVT.

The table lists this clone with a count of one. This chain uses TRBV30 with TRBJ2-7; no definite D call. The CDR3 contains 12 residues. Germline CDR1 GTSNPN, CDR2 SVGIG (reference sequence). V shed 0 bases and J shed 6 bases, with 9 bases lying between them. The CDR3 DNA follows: TGTGCCTGGAGTGTGGTTCCAGTCGAGCAGTACTTC. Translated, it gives CAWSVVPVEQYF.

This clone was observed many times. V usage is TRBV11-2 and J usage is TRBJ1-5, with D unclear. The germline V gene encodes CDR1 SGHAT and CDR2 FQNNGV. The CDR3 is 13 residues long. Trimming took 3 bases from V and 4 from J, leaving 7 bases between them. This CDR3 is CASSFGGNQPQHF. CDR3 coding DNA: TGTGCCAGCAGCTTCGGAGGGAATCAGCCCCAGCATTTT. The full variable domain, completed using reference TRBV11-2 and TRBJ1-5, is EAGVAQSPRYKIIEKRQSVAFWCNPISGHATLYWYQQILGQGPKLLIQFQNNGVVDDSQLPKDRFSAERLKGVDSTLKIQPAKLEDSAVYLCASSFGGNQPQHFGDGTRLSIL.

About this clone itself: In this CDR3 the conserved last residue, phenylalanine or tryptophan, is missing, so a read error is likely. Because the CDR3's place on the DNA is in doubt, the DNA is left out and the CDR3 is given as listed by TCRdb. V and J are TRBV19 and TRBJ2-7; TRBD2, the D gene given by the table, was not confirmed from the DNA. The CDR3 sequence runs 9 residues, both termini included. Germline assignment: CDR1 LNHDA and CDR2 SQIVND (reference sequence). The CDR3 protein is CASSMRLPY.

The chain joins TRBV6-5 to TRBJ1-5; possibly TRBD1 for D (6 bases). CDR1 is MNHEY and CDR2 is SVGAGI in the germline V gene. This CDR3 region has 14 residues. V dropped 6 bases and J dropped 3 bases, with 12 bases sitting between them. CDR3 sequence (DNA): TGTGCCAGCAGCCAGACAGGATACAATCAGCCCCAGCATTTT. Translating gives CASSQTGYNQPQHF.

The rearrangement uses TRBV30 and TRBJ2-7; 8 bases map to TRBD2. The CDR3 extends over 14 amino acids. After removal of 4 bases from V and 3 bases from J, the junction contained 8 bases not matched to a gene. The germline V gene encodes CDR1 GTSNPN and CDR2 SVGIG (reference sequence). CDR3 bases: TGTGCCTGGAAGAAGCGGGAGATCGGCTACGAGCAGTACTTC. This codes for CAWKKREIGYEQYF.

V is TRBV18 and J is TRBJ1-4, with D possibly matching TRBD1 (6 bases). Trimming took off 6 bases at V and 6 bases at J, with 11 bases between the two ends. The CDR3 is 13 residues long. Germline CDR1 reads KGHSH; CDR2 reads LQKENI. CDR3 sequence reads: CASSGGADEKLFF. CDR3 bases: TGTGCCAGCTCCGGGGGGGCAGATGAAAAACTGTTTTTT.

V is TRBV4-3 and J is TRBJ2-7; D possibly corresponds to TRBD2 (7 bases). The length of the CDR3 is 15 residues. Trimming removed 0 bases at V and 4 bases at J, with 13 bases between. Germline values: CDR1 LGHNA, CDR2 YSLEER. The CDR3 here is CASSQDMGGGYEQYF. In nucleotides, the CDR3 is TGCGCCAGCAGCCAAGATATGGGAGGGGGGTACGAGCAGTACTTC.

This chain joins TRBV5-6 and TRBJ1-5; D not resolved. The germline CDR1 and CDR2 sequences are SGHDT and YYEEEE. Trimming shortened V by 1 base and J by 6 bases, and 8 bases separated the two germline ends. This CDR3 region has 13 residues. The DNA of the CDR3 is TGTGCCAGCAGCTTGTCCCCGCGTCAGCCCCAGCATTTT. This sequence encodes CASSLSPRQPQHF.

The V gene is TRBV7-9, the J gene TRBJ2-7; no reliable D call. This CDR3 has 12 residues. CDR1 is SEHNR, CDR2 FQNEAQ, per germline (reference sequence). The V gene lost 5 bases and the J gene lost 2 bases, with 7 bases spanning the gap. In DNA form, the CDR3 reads TGTGCCAGCAGCCAGGAAACCTACGAGCAGTACTTC. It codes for CASSQETYEQYF.

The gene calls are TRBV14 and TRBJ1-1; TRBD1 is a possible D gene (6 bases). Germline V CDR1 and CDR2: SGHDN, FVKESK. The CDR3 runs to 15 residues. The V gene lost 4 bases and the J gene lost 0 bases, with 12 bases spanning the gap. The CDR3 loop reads CASSPLQGVNTEAFF. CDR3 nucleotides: TGTGCCAGCAGCCCCCTACAGGGAGTGAACACTGAAGCTTTCTTT.

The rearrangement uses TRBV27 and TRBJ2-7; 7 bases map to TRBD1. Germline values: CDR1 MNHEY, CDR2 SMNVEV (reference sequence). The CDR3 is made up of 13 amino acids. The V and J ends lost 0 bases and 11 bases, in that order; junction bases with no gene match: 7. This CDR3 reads CASSLSGQVGEYF. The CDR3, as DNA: TGTGCCAGCAGTTTATCCGGACAGGTGGGCGAGTACTTC.

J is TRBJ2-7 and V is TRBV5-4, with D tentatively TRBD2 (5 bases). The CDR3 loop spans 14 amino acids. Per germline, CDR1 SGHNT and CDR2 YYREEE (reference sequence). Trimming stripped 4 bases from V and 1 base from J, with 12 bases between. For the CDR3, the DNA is TGTGCCAGCAGCCCGGAGGCGACGTCCTACGAGCAGTACTTC. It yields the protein CASSPEATSYEQYF.

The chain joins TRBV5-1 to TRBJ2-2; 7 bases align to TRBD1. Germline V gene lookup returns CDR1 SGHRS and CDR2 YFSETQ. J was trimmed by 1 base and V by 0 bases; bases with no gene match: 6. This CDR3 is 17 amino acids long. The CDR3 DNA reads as TGCGCCAGCAGCTTGGGGCCGGGACAGAAGAACACCGGGGAGCTGTTTTTT. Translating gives CASSLGPGQKNTGELFF.

The CDR3 nucleotides are TGTGCCAGCAGTTTTAGCGGGTCTAACACCGGGGAGCTGTTTTTT. Amino acids: CASSFSGSNTGELFF. This chain links TRBV7-9 with TRBJ2-2; 7 bases match TRBD2. The CDR3 spans 15 residues. The V gene end was trimmed by 6 bases and the J gene end by 2 bases; junction bases not matched to a gene: 6. Germline CDR1 is SEHNR and CDR2 is FQNEAQ (reference sequence).

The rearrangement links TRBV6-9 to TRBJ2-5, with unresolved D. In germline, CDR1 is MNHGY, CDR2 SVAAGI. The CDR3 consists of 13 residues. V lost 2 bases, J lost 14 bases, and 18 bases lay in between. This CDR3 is CASSYRLAVSGYF. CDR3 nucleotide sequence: TGTGCCAGCAGTTATAGGTTGGCAGTATCAGGTTACTTC.

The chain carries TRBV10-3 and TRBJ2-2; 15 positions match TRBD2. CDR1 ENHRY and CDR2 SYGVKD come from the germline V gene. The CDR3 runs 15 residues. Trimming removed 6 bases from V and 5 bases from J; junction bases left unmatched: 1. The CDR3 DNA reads TGTGCCATCAGCGGACTAGCGGGAGGGACCGGGGAGCTGTTTTTT. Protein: CAISGLAGGTGELFF.

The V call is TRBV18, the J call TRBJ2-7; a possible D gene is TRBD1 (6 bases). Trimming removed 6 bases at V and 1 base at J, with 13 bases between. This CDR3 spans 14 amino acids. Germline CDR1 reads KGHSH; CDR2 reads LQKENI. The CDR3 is CASSSGEGSYEQYF. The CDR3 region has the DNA TGTGCCAGCTCCTCAGGGGAAGGTTCCTACGAGCAGTACTTC.

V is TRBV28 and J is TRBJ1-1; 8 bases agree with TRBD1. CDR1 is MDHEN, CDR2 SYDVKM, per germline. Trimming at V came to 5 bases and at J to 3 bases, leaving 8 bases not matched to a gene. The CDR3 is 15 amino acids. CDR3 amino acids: CASSRQGAGDTEAFF. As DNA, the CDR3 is TGTGCCAGCAGTCGTCAGGGGGCGGGGGACACTGAAGCTTTCTTT.

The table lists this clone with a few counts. The CDR3 is CASSESRESTQYF. The CDR3 nucleotides read TGCGCCAGCAGTGAGTCCCGTGAGAGTACGCAGTATTTT. This rearrangement joins TRBV10-1 to TRBJ2-3; D call uncertain. This CDR3 is built from 13 residues. Trimming left V 0 bases short and J 8 bases short, with 9 bases between. The germline V gene encodes CDR1 WNHNN and CDR2 SYGVQD (reference sequence).

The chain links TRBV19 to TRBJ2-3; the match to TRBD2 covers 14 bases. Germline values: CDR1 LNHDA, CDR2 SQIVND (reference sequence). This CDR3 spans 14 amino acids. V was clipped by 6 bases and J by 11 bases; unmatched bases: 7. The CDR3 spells CASSLTSGRAVQYF. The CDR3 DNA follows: TGTGCCAGTAGCCTGACTAGCGGGAGGGCCGTGCAGTATTTT.

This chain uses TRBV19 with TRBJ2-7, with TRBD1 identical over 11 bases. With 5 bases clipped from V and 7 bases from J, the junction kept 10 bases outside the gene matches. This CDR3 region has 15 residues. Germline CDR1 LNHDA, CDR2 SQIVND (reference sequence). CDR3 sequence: CASSARDRGNGEQYF. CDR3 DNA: TGTGCCAGTAGTGCCCGGGACAGGGGGAATGGGGAGCAGTACTTC. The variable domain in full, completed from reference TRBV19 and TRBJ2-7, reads DGGITQSPKYLFRKEGQNVTLSCEQNLNHDAMYWYRQDPGQGLRLIYYSQIVNDFQKGDIAEGYSVSREKKESFPLTVTSAQKNPTAFYLCASSARDRGNGEQYFGPGTRLTVT.